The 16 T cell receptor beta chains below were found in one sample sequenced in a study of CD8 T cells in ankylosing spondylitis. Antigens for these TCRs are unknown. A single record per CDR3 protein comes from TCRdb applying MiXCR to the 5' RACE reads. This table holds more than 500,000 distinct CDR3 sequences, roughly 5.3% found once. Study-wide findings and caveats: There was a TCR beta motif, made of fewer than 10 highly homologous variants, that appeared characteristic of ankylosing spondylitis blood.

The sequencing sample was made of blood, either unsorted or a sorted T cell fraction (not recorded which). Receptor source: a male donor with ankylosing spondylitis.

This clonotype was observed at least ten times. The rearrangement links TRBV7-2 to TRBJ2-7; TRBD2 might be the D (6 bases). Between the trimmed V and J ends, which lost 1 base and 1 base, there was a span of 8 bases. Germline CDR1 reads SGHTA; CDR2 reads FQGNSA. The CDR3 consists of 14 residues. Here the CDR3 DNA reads TGTGCCAGCAGCTTAGAGCGGGCTTCCTACGAGCAGTACTTC. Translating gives CASSLERASYEQYF.

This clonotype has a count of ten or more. The CDR3 loop is CASSLWDRNSPLHF. The CDR3 DNA reads as TGTGCCAGCAGCTTGTGGGACAGAAATTCACCCCTCCACTTT. This chain links TRBV5-6 with TRBJ1-6; 7 bases are a match to TRBD1. The V segment lost 1 base and the J segment 7 bases; nucleotides outside the gene matches: 2. The CDR3 sequence is 14 residues long. The germline gives CDR1 SGHDT, CDR2 YYEEEE.

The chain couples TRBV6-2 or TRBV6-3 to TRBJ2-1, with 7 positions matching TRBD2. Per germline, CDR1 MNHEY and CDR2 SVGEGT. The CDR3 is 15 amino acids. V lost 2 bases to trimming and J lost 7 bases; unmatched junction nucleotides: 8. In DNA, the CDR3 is TGTGCCAGCAGTTACGCGTGGCGGGAGTGGAATGAGCAGTTCTTC. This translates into CASSYAWREWNEQFF.

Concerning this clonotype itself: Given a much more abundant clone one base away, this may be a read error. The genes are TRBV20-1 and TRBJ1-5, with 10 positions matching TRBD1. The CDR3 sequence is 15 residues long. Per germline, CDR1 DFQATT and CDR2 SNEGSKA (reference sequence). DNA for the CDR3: TGCAGTGCTATTCCGGGACAGGGGTACAATCCGCCCCAGCATTTT. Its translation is CSAIPGQGYNPPQHF.

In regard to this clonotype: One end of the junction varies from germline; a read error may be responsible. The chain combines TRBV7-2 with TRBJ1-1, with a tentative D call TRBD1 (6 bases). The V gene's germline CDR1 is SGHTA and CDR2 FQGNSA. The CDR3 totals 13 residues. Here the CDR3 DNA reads TGTGCCGGCAGCCCGACAGGATACACTGAAGCTTTCTTT. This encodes CAGSPTGYTEAFF.

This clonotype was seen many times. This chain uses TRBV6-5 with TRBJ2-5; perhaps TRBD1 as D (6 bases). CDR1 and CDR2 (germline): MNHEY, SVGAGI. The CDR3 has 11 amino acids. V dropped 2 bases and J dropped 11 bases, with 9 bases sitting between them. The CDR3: CASSYLGGQYF. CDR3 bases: TGTGCCAGCAGTTACCTAGGGGGTCAGTACTTC.

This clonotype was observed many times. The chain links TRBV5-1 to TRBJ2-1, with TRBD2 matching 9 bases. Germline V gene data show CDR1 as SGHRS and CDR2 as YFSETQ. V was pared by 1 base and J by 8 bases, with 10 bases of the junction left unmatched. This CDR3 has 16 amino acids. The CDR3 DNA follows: TGCGCCAGCAGCTTGTTGTCTGGGACTAGCTTTTATGAGCAGTTCTTC. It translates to CASSLLSGTSFYEQFF. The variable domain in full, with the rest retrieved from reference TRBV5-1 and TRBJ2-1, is KAGVTQTPRYLIKTRGQQVTLSCSPISGHRSVSWYQQTPGQGLQFLFEYFSETQRNKGNFPGRFSGRQFSNSRSEMNVSTLELGDSALYLCASSLLSGTSFYEQFFGPGTRLTVL.

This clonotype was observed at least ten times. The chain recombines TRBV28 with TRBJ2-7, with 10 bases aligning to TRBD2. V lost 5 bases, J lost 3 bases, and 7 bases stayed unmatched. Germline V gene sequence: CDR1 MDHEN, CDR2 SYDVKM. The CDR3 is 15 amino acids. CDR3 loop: CASSMTSGPYYEQYF. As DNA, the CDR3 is TGTGCCAGCAGTATGACTAGCGGGCCCTACTACGAGCAGTACTTC. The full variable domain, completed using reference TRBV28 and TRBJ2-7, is DVKVTQSSRYLVKRTGEKVFLECVQDMDHENMFWYRQDPGLGLRLIYFSYDVKMKEKGDIPEGYSVSREKKERFSLILESASTNQTSMYLCASSMTSGPYYEQYFGPGTRLTVT.

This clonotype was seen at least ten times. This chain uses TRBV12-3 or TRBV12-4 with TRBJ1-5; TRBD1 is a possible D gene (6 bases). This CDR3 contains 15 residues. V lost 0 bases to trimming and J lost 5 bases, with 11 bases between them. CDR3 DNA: TGTGCCAGCAGTTTAGCGGTGGGGGCCCATCAGCCCCAGCATTTT. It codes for CASSLAVGAHQPQHF.

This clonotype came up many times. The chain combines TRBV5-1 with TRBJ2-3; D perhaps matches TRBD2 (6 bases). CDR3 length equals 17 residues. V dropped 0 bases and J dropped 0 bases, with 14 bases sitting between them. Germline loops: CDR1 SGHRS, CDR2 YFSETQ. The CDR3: CASSLALAGWSTDTQYF. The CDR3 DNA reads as TGCGCCAGCAGCTTGGCACTGGCGGGATGGAGCACAGATACGCAGTATTTT.

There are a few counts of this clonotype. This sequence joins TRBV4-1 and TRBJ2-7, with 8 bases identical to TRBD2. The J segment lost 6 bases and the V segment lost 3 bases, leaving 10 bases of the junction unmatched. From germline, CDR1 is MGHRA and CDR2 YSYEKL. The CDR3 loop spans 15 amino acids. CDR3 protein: CASSHPPGLVGEQYF. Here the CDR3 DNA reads TGCGCCAGCAGCCACCCCCCGGGACTAGTAGGCGAGCAGTACTTC.

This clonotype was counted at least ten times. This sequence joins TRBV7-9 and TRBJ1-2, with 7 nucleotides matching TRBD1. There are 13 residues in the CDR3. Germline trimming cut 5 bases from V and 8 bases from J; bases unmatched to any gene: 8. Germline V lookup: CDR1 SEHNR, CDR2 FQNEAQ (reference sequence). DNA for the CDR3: TGTGCCAGCAGCGACTACAGGGGACGGGGCTACACCTTC. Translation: CASSDYRGRGYTF.

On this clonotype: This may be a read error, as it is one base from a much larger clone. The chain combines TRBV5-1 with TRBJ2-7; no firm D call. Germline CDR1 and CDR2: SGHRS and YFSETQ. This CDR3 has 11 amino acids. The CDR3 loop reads CPSTMGREQYF. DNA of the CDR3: TGCCCCAGCACCATGGGAAGGGAGCAGTACTTC.

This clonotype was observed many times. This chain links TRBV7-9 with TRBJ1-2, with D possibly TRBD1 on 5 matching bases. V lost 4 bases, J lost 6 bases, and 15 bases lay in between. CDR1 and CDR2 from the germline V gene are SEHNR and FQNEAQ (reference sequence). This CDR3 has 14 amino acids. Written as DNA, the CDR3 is TGTGCCAGCAGCTCTTTGGGACCCCCCAATGGCTACACCTTC. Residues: CASSSLGPPNGYTF.

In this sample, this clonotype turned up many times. CDR3 amino acids: CATGLAGDWETQYF. The CDR3 bases are TGTGCCACAGGGCTAGCGGGAGATTGGGAGACCCAGTACTTC. The V call is TRBV7-9, the J call TRBJ2-5; 10 bases agree with TRBD2. The V segment lost 10 bases and the J segment 5 bases; nucleotides outside the gene matches: 10. In germline, CDR1 is SEHNR, CDR2 FQNEAQ (reference sequence). This CDR3 comprises 14 residues.

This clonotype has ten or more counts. The CDR3 DNA reads as TGTGCCAGCAGCTTGGACAGGGATGCGGGGGAGCTGTTTTTT. As protein: CASSLDRDAGELFF. The rearrangement links TRBV7-3 to TRBJ2-2, with 8 bases aligning to TRBD1. Germline V gives CDR1 SGHTA, CDR2 FQGTGA. The CDR3 has 14 residues. J was trimmed by 8 bases and V by 3 bases; bases with no gene match: 5.